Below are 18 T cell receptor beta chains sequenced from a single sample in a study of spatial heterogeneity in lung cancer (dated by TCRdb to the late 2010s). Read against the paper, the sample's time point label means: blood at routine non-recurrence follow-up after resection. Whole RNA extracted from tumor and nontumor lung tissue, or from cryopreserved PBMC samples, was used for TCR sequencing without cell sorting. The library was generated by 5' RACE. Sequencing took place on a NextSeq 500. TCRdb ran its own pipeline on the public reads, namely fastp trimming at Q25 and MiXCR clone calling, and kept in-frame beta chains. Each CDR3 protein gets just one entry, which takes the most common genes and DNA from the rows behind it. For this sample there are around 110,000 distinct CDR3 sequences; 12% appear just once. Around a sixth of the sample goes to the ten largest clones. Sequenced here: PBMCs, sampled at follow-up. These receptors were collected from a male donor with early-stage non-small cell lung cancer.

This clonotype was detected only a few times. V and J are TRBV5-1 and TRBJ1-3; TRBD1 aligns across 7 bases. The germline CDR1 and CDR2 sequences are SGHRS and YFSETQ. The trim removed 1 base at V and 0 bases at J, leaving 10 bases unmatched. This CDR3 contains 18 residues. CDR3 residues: CASSLRGLTGSSGNTIYF. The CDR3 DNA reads TGCGCCAGCAGCTTGCGGGGTTTGACAGGGAGCTCTGGAAACACCATATATTTT.

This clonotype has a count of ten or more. CDR3 amino acids: CSADPGRPNNEQFF. In DNA, the CDR3 is TGCAGTGCGGATCCGGGACGGCCTAACAATGAGCAGTTCTTC. The rearrangement links TRBV20-1 to TRBJ2-1; D may match TRBD1 or TRBD2 (5 bases each). Germline values: CDR1 DFQATT, CDR2 SNEGSKA (reference sequence). CDR3 length: 14 amino acids. V was cut by 6 bases and J by 5 bases, with 17 bases left in between.

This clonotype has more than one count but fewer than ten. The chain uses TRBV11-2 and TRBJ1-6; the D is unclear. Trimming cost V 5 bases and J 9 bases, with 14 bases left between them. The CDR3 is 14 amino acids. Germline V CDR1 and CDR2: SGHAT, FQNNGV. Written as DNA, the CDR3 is TGTGCCAGCAGCGCTTTACGAGCGGGTTCACCCCTCCACTTT. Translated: CASSALRAGSPLHF.

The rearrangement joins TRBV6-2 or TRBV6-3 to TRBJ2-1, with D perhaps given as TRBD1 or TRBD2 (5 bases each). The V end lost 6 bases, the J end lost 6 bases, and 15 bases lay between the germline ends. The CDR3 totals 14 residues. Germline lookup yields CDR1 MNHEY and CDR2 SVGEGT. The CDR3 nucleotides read TGTGCCAGCAGCCAAGTCCGGGGACCCAATGAGCAGTTCTTC. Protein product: CASSQVRGPNEQFF.

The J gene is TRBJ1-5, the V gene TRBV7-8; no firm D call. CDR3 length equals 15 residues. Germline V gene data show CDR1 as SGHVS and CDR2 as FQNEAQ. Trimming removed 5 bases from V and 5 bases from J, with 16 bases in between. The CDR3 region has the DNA TGTGCCAGCAGCGTCGAACTCCAAGGTTATCAGCCCCAGCATTTT. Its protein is CASSVELQGYQPQHF. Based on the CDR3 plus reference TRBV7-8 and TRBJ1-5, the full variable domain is GAGVSQSPRYKVAKRGQDVALRCDPISGHVSLFWYQQALGQGPEFLTYFQNEAQLDKSGLPSDRFFAERPEGSVSTLKIQRTQQEDSAVYLCASSVELQGYQPQHFGDGTRLSIL.

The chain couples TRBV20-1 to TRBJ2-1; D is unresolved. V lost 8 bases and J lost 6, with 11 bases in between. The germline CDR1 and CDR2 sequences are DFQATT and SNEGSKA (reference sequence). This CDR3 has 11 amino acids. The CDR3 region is CSSPQANEQFF. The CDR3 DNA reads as TGCAGTTCTCCTCAGGCCAATGAGCAGTTCTTC.

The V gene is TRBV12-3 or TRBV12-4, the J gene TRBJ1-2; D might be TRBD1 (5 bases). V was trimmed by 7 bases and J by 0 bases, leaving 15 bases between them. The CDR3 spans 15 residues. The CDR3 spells CASKTGGASNYGYTF. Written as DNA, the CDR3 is TGTGCCAGCAAGACTGGAGGGGCATCTAACTATGGCTACACCTTC.

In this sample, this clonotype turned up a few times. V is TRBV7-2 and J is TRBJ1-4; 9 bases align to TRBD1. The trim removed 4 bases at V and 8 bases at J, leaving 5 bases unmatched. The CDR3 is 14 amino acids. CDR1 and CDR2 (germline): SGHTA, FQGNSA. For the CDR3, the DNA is TGTGCCAGCAGCTCCGGGACAGGGAACGAAAAACTGTTTTTT. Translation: CASSSGTGNEKLFF.

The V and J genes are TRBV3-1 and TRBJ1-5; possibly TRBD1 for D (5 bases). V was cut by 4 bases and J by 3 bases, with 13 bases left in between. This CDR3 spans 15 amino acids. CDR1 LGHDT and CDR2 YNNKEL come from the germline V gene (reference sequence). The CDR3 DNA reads TGTGCCAGCAGCCTCCAGCTGGGGGTCAATCAGCCCCAGCATTTT. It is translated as CASSLQLGVNQPQHF. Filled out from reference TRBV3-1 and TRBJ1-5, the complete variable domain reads DTAVSQTPKYLVTQMGNDKSIKCEQNLGHDTMYWYKQDSKKFLKIMFSYNNKELIINETVPNRFSPKSPDKAHLNLHINSLELGDSAVYFCASSLQLGVNQPQHFGDGTRLSIL.

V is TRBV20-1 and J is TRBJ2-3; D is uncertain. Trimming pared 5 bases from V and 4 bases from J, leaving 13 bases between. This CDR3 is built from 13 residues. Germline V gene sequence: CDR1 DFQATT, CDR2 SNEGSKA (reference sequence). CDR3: CSAPRNSADTQYF. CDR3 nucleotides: TGCAGTGCTCCCCGCAATTCGGCAGATACGCAGTATTTT.

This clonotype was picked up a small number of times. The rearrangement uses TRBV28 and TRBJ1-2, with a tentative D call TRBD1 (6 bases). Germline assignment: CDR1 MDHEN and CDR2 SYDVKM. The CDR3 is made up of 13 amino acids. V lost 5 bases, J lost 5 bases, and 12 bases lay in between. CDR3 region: CASSGLQGYGYTF. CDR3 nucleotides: TGTGCCAGCAGTGGACTACAGGGTTATGGCTACACCTTC.

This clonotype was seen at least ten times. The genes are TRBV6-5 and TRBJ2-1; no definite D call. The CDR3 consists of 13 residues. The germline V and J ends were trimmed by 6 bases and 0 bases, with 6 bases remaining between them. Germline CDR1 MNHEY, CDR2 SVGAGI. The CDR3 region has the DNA TGTGCCAGCAGAATAAGCTCCTACAATGAGCAGTTCTTC. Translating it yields CASRISSYNEQFF.

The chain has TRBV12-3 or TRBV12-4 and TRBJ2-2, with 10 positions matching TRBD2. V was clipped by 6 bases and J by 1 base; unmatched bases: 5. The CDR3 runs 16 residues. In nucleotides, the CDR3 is TGTGCCAGCAGAGTTAGCGGGGGGCAGAACACCGGGGAGCTGTTTTTT. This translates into CASRVSGGQNTGELFF.

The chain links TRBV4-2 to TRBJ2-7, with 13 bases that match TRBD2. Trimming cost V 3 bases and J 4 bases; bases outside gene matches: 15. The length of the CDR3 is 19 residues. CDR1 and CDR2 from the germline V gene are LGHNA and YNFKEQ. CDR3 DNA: TGTGCCAGCAGCCAGACCCCGGGACTAGCGGGGAAGGGGCTTTACGAGCAGTACTTC. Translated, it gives CASSQTPGLAGKGLYEQYF.

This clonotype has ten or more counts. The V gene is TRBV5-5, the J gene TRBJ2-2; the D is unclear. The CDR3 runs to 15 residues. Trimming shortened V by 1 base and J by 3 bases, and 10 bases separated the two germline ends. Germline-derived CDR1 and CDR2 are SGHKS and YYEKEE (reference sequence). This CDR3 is CASSLSTTDTGELFF. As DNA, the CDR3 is TGTGCCAGCAGCTTGTCTACGACCGACACCGGGGAGCTGTTTTTT.

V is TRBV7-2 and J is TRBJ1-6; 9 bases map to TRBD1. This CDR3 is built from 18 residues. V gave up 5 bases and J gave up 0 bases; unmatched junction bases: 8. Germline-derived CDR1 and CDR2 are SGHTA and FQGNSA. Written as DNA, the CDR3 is TGTGCCAGCAGCCCACAGGGGGCGTTAAGCTCCTATAATTCACCCCTCCACTTT. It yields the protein CASSPQGALSSYNSPLHF.

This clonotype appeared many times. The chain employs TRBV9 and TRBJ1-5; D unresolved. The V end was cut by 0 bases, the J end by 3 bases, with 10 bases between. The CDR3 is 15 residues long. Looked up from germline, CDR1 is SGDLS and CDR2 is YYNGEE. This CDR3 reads CASSVEPRANQPQHF. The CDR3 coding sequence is TGTGCCAGCAGCGTAGAGCCAAGGGCCAATCAGCCCCAGCATTTT.

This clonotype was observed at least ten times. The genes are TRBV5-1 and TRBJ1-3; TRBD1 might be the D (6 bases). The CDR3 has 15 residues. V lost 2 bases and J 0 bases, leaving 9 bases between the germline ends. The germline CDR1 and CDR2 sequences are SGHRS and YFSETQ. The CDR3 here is CASSFEQGSGNTIYF. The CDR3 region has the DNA TGCGCCAGCAGCTTCGAACAGGGCTCTGGAAACACCATATATTTT.